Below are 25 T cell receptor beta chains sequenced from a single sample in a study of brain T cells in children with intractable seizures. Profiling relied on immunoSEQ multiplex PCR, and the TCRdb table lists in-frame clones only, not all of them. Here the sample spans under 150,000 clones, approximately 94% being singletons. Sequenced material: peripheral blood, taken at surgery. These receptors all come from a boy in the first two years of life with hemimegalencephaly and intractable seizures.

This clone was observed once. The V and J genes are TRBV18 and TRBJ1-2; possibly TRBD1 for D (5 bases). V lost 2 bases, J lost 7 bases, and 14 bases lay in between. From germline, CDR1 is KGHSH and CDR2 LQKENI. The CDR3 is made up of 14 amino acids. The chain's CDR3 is CASSPSGSVGGYTF. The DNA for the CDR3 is TGTGCCAGCTCACCATCAGGGTCAGTTGGTGGCTACACCTTC.

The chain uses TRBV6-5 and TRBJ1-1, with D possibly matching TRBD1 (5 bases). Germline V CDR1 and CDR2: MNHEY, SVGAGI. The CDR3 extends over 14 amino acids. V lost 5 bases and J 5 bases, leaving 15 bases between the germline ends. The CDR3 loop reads CASSPHPGGTEAFF. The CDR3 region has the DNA TGTGCCAGCAGTCCGCATCCGGGGGGAACTGAAGCTTTCTTT.

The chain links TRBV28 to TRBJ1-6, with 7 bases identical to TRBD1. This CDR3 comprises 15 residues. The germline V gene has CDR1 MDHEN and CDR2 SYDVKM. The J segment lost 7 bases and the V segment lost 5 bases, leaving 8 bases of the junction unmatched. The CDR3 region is CASSDRAARNSPLHF. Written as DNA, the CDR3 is TGTGCCAGCAGTGACAGGGCCGCGAGGAATTCACCCCTCCACTTT.

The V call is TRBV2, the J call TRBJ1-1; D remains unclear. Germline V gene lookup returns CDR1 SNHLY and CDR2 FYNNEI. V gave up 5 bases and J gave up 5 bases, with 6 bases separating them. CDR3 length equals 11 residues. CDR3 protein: CASSYRTEAFF. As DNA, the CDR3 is TGTGCCAGCAGTTACAGAACTGAAGCTTTCTTT.

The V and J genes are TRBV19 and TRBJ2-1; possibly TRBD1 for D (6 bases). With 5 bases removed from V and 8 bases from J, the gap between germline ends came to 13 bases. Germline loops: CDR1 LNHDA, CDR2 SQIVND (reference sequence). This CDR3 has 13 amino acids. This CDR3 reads CASSVGKGDEQFF. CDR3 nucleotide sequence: TGTGCCAGTAGTGTAGGCAAGGGGGATGAGCAGTTCTTC.

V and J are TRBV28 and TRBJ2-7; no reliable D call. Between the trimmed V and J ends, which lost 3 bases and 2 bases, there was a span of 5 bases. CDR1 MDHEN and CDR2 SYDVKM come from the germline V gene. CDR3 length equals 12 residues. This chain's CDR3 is CASSFGPYEQYF. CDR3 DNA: TGTGCCAGCAGTTTTGGCCCCTACGAGCAGTACTTC.

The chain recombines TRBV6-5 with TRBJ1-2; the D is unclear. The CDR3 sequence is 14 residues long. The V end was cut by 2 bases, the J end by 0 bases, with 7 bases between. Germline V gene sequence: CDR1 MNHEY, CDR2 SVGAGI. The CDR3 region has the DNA TGTGCCAGCAGTTACGGGCCTACTAACTATGGCTACACCTTC. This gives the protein CASSYGPTNYGYTF.

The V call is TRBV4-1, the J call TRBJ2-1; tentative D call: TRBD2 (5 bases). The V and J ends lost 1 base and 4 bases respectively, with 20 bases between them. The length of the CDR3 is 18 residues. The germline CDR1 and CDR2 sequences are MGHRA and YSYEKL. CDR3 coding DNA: TGCGCCAGCAGCCAAGTCCCATCTTGGACCCCGGGGTACAATGAGCAGTTCTTC. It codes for CASSQVPSWTPGYNEQFF.

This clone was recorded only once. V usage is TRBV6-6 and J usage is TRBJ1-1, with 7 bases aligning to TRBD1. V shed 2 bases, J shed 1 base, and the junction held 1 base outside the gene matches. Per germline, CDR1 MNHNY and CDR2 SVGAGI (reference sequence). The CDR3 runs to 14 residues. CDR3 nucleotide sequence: TGTGCCAGCAGTTACAGGGGGCCGAACACTGAAGCTTTCTTT. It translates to CASSYRGPNTEAFF.

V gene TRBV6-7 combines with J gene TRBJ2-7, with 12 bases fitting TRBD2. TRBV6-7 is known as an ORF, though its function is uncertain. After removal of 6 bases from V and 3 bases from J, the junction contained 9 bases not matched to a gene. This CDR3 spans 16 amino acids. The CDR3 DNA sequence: TGTGCCAGCAGGGGCGCCGGGACTAGCGGGTACTACGAGCAGTACTTC. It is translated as CASRGAGTSGYYEQYF.

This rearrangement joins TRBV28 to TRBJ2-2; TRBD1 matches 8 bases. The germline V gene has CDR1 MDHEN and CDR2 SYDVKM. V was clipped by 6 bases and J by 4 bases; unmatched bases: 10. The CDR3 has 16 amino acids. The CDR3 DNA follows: TGTGCCAGCAGCCATGTCAGGGGGCTTCCCACCGGGGAGCTGTTTTTT. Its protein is CASSHVRGLPTGELFF.

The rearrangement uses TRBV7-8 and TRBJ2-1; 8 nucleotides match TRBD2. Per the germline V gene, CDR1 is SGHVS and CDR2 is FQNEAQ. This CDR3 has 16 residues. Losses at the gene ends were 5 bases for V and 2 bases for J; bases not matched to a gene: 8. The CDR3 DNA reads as TGTGCCAGCAGCCCCCCACTAGCGGAGCCCTACAATGAGCAGTTCTTC. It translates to CASSPPLAEPYNEQFF.

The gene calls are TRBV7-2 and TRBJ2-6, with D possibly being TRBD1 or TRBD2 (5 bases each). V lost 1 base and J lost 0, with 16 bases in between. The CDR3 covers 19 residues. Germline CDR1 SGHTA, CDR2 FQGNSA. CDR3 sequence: CASSLVGTKVTSGANVLTF. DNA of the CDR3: TGTGCCAGCAGCTTAGTCGGGACCAAAGTAACCTCTGGGGCCAACGTCCTGACTTTC.

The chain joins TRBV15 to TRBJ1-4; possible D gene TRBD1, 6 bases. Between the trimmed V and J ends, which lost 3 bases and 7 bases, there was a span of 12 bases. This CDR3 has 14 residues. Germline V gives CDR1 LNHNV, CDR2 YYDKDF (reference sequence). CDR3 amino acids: CATSSWQGIEKLFF. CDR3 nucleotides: TGTGCCACCAGCAGTTGGCAGGGGATTGAAAAACTGTTTTTT. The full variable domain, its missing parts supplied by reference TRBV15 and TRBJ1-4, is DAMVIQNPRYQVTQFGKPVTLSCSQTLNHNVMYWYQQKSSQAPKLLFHYYDKDFNNEADTPDNFQSRRPNTSFCFLDIRSPGLGDTAMYLCATSSWQGIEKLFFGSGTQLSVL.

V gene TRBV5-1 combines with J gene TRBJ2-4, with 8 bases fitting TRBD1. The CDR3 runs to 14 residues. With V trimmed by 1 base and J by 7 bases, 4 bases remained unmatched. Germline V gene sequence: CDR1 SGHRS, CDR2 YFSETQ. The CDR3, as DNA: TGCGCCAGCAGCTTGCGGACAGGGACCAACATTCAGTACTTC. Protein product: CASSLRTGTNIQYF.

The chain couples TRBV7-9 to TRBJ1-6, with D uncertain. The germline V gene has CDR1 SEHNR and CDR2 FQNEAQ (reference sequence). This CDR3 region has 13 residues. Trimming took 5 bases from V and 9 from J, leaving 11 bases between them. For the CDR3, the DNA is TGTGCCAGCAGCGGCGAGGATGTTTCACCCCTCCACTTT. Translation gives CASSGEDVSPLHF.

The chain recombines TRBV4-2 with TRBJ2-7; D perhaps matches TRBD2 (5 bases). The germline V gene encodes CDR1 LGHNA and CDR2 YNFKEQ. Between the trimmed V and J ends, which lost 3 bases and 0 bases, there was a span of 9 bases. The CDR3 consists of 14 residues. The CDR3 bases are TGTGCCAGCAGCCAGAGTAGCGTCTCCTACGAGCAGTACTTC. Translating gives CASSQSSVSYEQYF.

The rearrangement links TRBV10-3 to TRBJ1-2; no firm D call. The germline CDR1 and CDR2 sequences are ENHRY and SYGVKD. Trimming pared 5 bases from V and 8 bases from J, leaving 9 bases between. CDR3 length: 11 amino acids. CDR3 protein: CAISSGGGYTF. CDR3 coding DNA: TGTGCCATCAGTTCGGGAGGAGGCTACACCTTC.

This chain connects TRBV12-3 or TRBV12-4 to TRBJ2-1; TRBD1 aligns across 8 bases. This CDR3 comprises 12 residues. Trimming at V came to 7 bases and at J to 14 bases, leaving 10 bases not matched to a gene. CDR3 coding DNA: TGTGCCAGCACCTCCCTAGGACAGGGAGAGTTCTTC. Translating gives CASTSLGQGEFF.

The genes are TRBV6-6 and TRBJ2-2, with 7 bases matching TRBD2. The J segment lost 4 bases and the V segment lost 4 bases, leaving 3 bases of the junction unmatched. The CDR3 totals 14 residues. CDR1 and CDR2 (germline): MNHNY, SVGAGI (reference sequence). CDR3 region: CASSLLASTGELFF. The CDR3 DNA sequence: TGTGCCAGCAGTTTACTAGCGAGCACCGGGGAGCTGTTTTTT.

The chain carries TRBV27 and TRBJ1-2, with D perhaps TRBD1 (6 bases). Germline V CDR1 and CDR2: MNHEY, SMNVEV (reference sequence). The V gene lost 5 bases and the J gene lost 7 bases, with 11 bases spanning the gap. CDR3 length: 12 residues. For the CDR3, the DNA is TGTGCCAGCAGTGTAAGAGGGGGTGGCTACACCTTC. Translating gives CASSVRGGGYTF.

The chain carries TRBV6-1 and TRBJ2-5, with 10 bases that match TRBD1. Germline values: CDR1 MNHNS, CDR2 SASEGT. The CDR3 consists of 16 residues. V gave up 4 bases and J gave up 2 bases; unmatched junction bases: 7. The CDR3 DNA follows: TGTGCCAGCAGTGTCCGGGACAGGGGTCATCAAGAGACCCAGTACTTC. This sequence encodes CASSVRDRGHQETQYF.

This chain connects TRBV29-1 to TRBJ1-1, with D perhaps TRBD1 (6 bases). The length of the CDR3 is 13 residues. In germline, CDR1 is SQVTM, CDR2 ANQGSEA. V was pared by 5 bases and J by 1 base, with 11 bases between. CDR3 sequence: CSVLQGSNTEAFF. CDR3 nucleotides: TGCAGCGTTTTACAGGGATCGAACACTGAAGCTTTCTTT. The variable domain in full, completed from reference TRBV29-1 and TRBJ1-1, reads SAVISQKPSRDICQRGTSLTIQCQVDSQVTMMFWYRQQPGQSLTLIATANQGSEATYESGFVIDKFPISRPNLTFSTLTVSNMSPEDSSIYLCSVLQGSNTEAFFGQGTRLTVV.

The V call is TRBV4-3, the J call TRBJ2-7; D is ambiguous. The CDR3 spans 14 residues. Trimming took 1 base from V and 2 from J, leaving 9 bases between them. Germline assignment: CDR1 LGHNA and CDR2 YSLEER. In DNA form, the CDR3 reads TGCGCCAGCAGCCAAGCGGGCGGAACCTACGAGCAGTACTTC. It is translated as CASSQAGGTYEQYF.

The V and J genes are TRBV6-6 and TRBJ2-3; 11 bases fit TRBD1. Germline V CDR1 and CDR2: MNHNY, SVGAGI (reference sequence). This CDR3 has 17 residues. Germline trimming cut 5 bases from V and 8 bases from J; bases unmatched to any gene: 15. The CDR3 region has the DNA TGTGCCAGCAGTCTAACCTCCGGGACAGGGGGTGAGGGTACGCAGTATTTT. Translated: CASSLTSGTGGEGTQYF.